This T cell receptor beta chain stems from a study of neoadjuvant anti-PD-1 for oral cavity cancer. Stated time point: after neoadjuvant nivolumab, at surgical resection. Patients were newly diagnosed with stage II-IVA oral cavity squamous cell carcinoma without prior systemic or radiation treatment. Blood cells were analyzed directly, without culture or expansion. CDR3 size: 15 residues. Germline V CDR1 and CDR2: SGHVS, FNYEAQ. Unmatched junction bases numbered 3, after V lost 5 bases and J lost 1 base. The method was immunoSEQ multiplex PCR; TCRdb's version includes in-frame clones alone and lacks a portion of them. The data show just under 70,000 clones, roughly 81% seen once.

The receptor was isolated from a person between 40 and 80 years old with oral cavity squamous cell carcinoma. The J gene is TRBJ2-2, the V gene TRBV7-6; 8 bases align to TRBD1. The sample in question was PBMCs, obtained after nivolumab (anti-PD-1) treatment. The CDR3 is CASSPGTGNTGELFF. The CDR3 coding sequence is TGTGCCAGCAGCCCCGGGACAGGGAACACCGGGGAGCTGTTTTTT. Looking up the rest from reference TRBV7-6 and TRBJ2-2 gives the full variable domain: GAGVSQSPRYKVTKRGQDVALRCDPISGHVSLYWYRQALGQGPEFLTYFNYEAQQDKSGLPNDRFSAERPEGSISTLTIQRTEQRDSAMYRCASSPGTGNTGELFFGEGSRLTVL.